This TCR beta chain was observed in a study of T-cell memory formation after mild COVID-19. With respect to this clonotype: Its antigen is undetermined.

TCRdb analysed the 5' RACE reads with MiXCR anew, one entry per CDR3 protein. The data hold a few hundred thousand distinct CDR3 sequences, with about 24% observed a single time. V was pared by 1 base and J by 0 bases, with 7 bases between. Germline V gives CDR1 LNHDA, CDR2 SQIVND (reference sequence). The CDR3 contains 14 residues. Study findings and constraints: Memory cells collected pre-infection included some clones that later responded, suggesting cross-reactive memory joined.

The sequenced sample was PBMCs or a T cell subset sorted from them (not recorded which). This clonotype was obtained from an adult woman who had mild COVID-19 (a few samples of this study predate the infection). Cell type and time point are not known. V usage is TRBV19 and J usage is TRBJ2-7; tentatively, D is TRBD1 (5 bases). Written as DNA, the CDR3 is TGTGCCAGTAGTATAGCACAGGCCTCCTACGAGCAGTACTTC. Translating it yields CASSIAQASYEQYF.